This T cell receptor beta chain was captured by sequencing in a study of T cells in Graves' hyperthyroidism and ophthalmopathy. Overall study context: Pretreatment peripheral blood was obtained at initial diagnosis. Broader study findings: Peripheral blood also featured most of the thyroid clonotypes expanded above 0.001.

Lactation, pregnancy, other autoimmune disease or uncontrolled infection excluded patients. A roughly 10 ml volume of fresh peripheral blood provided the PBMCs. This clonotype came up a few times. Its antigen remains unknown. Researchers amplified the TCR beta CDR3 regions from RNA transcripts. The HTBI primer set served for first-round RT-PCR of the TCR CDR3. MiXCR, applied by TCRdb to the multiplex PCR reads, yields one record per CDR3 protein. Among a few hundred thousand distinct CDR3 sequences listed, around a fifth were seen once. The germline CDR1 and CDR2 sequences are ENHRY and SYGVKD. The CDR3 is 11 residues long. V shed 4 bases and J 6 bases; nucleotides not matched to a gene: 0.

Sequencing input: blood. The sequence was obtained from a woman in her sixties or seventies with Graves' ophthalmopathy. V is TRBV10-3 and J is TRBJ2-7; 7 bases are shared with TRBD2. The DNA of the CDR3 is TGTGCCATCAGTGCGGGGGGCGAGCAGTACTTC. Protein: CAISAGGEQYF.